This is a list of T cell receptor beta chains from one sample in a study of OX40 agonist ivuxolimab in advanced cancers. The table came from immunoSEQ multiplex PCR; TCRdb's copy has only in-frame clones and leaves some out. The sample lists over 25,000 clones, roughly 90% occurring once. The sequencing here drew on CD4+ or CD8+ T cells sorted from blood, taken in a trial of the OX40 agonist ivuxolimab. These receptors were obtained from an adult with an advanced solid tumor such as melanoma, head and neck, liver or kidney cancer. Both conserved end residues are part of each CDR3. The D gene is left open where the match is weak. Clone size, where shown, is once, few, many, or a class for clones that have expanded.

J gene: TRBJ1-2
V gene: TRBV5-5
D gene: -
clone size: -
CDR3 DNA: TGTGCCAGCAGCTTATTAGGCAACCTCTATGGCTACACCTTC
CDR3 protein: CASSLLGNLYGYTF

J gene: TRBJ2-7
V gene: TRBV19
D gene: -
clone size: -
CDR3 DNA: TGTGCCAGTAGTTCGGATTTTGCGACTCCATTCGAGCAGTACTTC
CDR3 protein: CASSSDFATPFEQYF

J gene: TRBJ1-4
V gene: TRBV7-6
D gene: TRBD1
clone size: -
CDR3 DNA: TGTGCCAGCAGCCCACAGGGGAATTTTGAAAAACTGTTTTTT
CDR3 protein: CASSPQGNFEKLFF

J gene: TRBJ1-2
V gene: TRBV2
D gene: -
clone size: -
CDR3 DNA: TGTGCCAGCCCCCGGGTTAGGAGGATGTACTATGGCTACACCTTC
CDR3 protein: CASPRVRRMYYGYTF

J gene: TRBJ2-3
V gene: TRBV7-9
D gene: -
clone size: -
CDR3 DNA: TGTGCCAGCAGCCTTTCTAGCACAGATACGCAGTATTTT
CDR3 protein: CASSLSSTDTQYF

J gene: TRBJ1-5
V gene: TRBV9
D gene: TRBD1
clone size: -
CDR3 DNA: TGTGCCAGCAGCGCCGGGACAGGGGCCAATCAGCCCCAGCATTTT
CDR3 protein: CASSAGTGANQPQHF

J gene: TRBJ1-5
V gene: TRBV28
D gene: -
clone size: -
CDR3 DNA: TGTGCCAGCAGTTTCCCCGGCGCGAATCAGCCCCAGCATTTT
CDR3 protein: CASSFPGANQPQHF

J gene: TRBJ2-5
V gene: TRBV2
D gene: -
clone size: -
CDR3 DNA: TGTGCCAGCAGAAAAGCCTACGGGGCGGGGGAGACCCAGTACTTC
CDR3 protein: CASRKAYGAGETQYF

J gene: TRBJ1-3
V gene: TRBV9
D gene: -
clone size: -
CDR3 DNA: TGTGCCAGCAGCGCCAGTACCGGACAGATGATGGTGGGAAACACCATATATTTT
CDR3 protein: CASSASTGQMMVGNTIYF

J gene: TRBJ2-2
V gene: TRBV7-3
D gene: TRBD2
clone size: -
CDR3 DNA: TGTGCCAGCAGCTTATTACTAGCGGGGAGAACCGGGGAGCTGTTTTTT
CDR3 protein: CASSLLLAGRTGELFF

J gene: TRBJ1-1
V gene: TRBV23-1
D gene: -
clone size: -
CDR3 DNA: TGCGCCAGCAGTCAAGGGACTACTAAAACATTGAACACTGAAGCTTTCTTT
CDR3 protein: CASSQGTTKTLNTEAFF

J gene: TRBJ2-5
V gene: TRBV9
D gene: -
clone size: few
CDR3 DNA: TGTGCCAGCAGCCCTAGAGAGGGGCTACAGACCCAGTACTTC
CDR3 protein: CASSPREGLQTQYF

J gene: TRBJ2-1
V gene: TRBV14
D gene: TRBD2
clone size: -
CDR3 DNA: TGTGCCAGCAGCCTGGTAGCGGGAGGTAATGAACAGTTCTTC
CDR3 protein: CASSLVAGGNEQFF

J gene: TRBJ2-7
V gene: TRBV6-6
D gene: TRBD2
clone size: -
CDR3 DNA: TGTGCCAGCAGTCAGGGGGGACTAGCGTCCTACGAGCAGTACTTC
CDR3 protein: CASSQGGLASYEQYF